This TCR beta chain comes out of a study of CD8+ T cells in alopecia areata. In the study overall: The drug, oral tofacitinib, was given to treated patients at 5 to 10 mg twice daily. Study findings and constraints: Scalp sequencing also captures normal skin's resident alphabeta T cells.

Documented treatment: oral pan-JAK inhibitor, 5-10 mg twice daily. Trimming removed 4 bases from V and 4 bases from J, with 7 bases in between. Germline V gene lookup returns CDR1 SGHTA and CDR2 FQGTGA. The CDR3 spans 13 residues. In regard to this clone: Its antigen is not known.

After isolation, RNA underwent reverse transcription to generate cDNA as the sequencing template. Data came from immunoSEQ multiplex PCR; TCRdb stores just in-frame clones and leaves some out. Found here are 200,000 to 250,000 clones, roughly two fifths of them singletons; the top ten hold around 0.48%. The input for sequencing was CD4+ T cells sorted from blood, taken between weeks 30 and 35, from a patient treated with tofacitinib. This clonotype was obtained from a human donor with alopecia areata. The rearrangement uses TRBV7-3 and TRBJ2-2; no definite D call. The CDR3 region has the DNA TGTGCCAGCAGCTGGGGAAGCACCGGGGAGCTGTTTTTT. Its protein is CASSWGSTGELFF.